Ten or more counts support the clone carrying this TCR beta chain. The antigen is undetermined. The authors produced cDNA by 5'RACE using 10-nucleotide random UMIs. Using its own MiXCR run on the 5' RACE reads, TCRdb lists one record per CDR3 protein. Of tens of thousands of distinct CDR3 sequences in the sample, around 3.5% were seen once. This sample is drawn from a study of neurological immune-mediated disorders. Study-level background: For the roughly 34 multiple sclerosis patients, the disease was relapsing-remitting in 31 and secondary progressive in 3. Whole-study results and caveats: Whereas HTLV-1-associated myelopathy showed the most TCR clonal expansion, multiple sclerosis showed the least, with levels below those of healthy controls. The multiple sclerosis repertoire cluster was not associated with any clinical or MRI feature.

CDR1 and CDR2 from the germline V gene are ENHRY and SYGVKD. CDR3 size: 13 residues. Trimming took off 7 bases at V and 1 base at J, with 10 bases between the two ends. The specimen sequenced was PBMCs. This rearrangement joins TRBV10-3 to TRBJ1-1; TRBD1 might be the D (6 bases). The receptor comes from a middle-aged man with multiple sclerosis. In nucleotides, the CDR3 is TGTGCCATCACCCCGACAGGGAACACTGAAGCTTTCTTT. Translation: CAITPTGNTEAFF.